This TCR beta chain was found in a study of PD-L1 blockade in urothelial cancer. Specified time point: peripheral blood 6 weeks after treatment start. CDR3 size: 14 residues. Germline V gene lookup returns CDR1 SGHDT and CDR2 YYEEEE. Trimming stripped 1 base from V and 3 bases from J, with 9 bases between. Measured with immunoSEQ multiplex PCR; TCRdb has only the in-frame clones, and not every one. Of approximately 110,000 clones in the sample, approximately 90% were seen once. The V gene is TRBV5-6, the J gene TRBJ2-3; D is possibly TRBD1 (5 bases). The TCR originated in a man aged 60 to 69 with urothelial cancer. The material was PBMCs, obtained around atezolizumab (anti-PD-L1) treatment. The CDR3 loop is CASSLSQGTDTQYF. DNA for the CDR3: TGTGCCAGCAGCTTGTCGCAGGGAACAGATACGCAGTATTTT. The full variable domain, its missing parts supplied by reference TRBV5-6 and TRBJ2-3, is DAGVTQSPTHLIKTRGQQVTLRCSPKSGHDTVSWYQQALGQGPQFIFQYYEEEERQRGNFPDRFSGHQFPNYSSELNVNALLLGDSALYLCASSLSQGTDTQYFGPGTRLTVL.